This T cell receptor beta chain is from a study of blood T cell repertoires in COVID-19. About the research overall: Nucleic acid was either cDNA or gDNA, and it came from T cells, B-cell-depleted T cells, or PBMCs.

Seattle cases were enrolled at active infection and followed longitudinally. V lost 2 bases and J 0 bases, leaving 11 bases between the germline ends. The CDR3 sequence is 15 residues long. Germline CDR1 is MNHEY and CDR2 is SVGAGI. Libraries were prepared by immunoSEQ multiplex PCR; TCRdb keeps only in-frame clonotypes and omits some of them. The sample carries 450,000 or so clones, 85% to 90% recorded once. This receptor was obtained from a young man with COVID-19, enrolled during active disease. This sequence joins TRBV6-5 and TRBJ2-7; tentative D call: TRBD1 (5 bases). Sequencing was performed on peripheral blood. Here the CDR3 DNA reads TGTGCCAGCAGTTACCACCGACAGAGCTCCTACGAGCAGTACTTC. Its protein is CASSYHRQSSYEQYF.